One sample yielded the 21 T cell receptor beta chains listed below, sequenced in a study of blood T cells in healthy people across ages. Through a sample-barcoded 5' primer and a J-beta primer mix, a second PCR was run for roughly 6 to 11 cycles. A single record per CDR3 protein comes from TCRdb applying MiXCR to the 5' RACE reads. The table includes around 1,700,000 distinct CDR3 sequences, about 28% detected once. The sample comprised blood. These receptors were obtained from a young woman in good health.

Remarks on this clonotype: A read error is possible here, since a much larger clone lies one base away. The chain uses TRBV28 and TRBJ2-6; D is perhaps TRBD1 (6 bases). Germline V lookup: CDR1 MDHEN, CDR2 SYDVKM. The CDR3 consists of 17 residues. The CDR3 loop reads CASSFLQQGSGANFLTF. In DNA form, the CDR3 reads TGTGCCAGCAGTTTCCTACAACAGGGATCTGGGGCCAACTTCCTGACTTTC.

There are a few counts of this clonotype. The chain uses TRBV20-1 and TRBJ2-3, with D perhaps TRBD2 (5 bases). CDR3 length: 15 residues. Germline values: CDR1 DFQATT, CDR2 SNEGSKA (reference sequence). With 6 bases removed from V and 5 bases from J, the gap between germline ends came to 21 bases. CDR3 DNA: TGCAGTGCCACGACGAGGAGCGGATTCTTAGATACGCAGTATTTT. This sequence encodes CSATTRSGFLDTQYF.

This clonotype has just a few counts. In nucleotides, the CDR3 is TGTGCCAGCAGTAGCAGGGAGAGACAGCCCCAGCATTTT. Residues: CASSSRERQPQHF. V and J are TRBV12-3 or TRBV12-4 and TRBJ1-5; D may be TRBD1 (5 bases). This CDR3 contains 13 residues. V was trimmed by 5 bases and J by 7 bases, leaving 12 bases between them.

This clonotype was observed many times. The chain links TRBV29-1 to TRBJ1-2; D call uncertain. V dropped 5 bases and J dropped 1 base, with 11 bases sitting between them. Germline V lookup: CDR1 SQVTM, CDR2 ANQGSEA. The CDR3 sequence is 13 residues long. DNA of the CDR3: TGCAGCGTTAACAGCTACCTTAACTATGGCTACACCTTC. It encodes CSVNSYLNYGYTF.

This clonotype was seen a handful of times. This chain links TRBV5-1 with TRBJ2-5; 10 nucleotides line up with TRBD1. The junction had 8 bases not matched to a gene; V was cut back by 0 bases and J by 6 bases. CDR3 length equals 16 residues. Germline V gene lookup returns CDR1 SGHRS and CDR2 YFSETQ. CDR3 sequence reads: CASSLGRGQGTQTQYF. The CDR3 DNA reads TGCGCCAGCAGCTTGGGCAGGGGACAGGGGACCCAGACCCAGTACTTC.

This clonotype was seen only a few times. The chain uses TRBV29-1 and TRBJ2-1; possible D gene TRBD1, 5 bases. This CDR3 has 13 amino acids. The V end was cut by 4 bases, the J end by 2 bases, with 9 bases between. Germline values: CDR1 SQVTM, CDR2 ANQGSEA. CDR3: CSVGGRTYNEQFF. DNA of the CDR3: TGCAGCGTTGGGGGCAGGACCTACAATGAGCAGTTCTTC.

This clonotype has a count of ten or more. The chain couples TRBV6-5 to TRBJ2-7; D is possibly TRBD2 (6 bases). This CDR3 spans 14 amino acids. V was clipped by 0 bases and J by 0 bases, with 6 bases between them. The V gene's germline CDR1 is MNHEY and CDR2 SVGAGI. This chain's CDR3 is CASSYSGGSYEQYF. CDR3 nucleotides: TGTGCCAGCAGTTACTCGGGGGGCTCCTACGAGCAGTACTTC.

This clonotype occurred a few times. The chain couples TRBV6-1 to TRBJ1-1; 8 bases agree with TRBD1. The V gene end was trimmed by 6 bases and the J gene end by 3 bases; junction bases not matched to a gene: 15. Germline CDR1 and CDR2: MNHNS and SASEGT. This CDR3 contains 17 residues. The CDR3: CASSRPRTGRGYTEAFF. The CDR3 DNA is TGTGCCAGCAGCCGACCGCGGACAGGGAGGGGGTACACTGAAGCTTTCTTT.

There are a few counts of this clonotype. This rearrangement joins TRBV6-5 to TRBJ2-3, with a possible D match to TRBD2 (6 bases). Germline V lookup: CDR1 MNHEY, CDR2 SVGAGI. V gave up 6 bases and J gave up 3 bases, with 19 bases separating them. CDR3 length: 16 amino acids. DNA of the CDR3: TGTGCCAGCAGACGCGGGGCAGGGAAGAGGACAGATACGCAGTATTTT. This codes for CASRRGAGKRTDTQYF.

The V and J genes are TRBV12-3 or TRBV12-4 and TRBJ1-2; D not certain. Trimming pared 5 bases from V and 2 bases from J, leaving 15 bases between. The CDR3 consists of 15 residues. The DNA for the CDR3 is TGTGCCAGCAGTCTGACCGGCGTTATAAACTATGGCTACACCTTC. Protein: CASSLTGVINYGYTF.

CDR3 nucleotides: TGTGCCAGCAGTTTATCCGGGGTCCCCAAAAACATTCAGTACTTC. It yields the protein CASSLSGVPKNIQYF. The chain links TRBV28 to TRBJ2-4; TRBD2 is a possible D gene (5 bases). The germline V gene has CDR1 MDHEN and CDR2 SYDVKM. This CDR3 comprises 15 residues. V dropped 1 base and J dropped 2 bases, with 9 bases sitting between them.

V usage is TRBV4-2 and J usage is TRBJ2-5; 10 bases are shared with TRBD2. Germline V CDR1 and CDR2: LGHNA, YNFKEQ. The V gene end was trimmed by 5 bases and the J gene end by 2 bases; junction bases not matched to a gene: 8. The CDR3 has 16 amino acids. The CDR3: CASSVGTSALQETQYF. The CDR3, as DNA: TGTGCCAGCAGCGTGGGGACTAGCGCGCTTCAAGAGACCCAGTACTTC.

A remark on this clonotype: At one of its ends the junction is not consistent with the germline gene, which may arise from a read error. The chain recombines TRBV7-2 with TRBJ2-3, with 13 bases matching TRBD2. Germline V gene data show CDR1 as SGHTA and CDR2 as FQGNSA. The CDR3 sequence is 15 residues long. The CDR3 DNA reads TGTGCCGGCAGCCCAGGGGGACTAGCGGGGATCACGCAGTATTTT. This gives the protein CAGSPGGLAGITQYF.

The V gene is TRBV6-1, the J gene TRBJ2-4; TRBD1 matches 10 bases. The CDR3 is 15 amino acids. Losses at the gene ends were 8 bases for V and 13 bases for J; bases not matched to a gene: 17. Per germline, CDR1 MNHNS and CDR2 SASEGT. In DNA form, the CDR3 reads TGTGCCAGCCGAACCGACAGGGGGCGTAGGAATGAGCAGTACTTC. This encodes CASRTDRGRRNEQYF.

Concerning this clonotype: At one end, the junction sequence differs from germline, possibly due to a read error. V usage is TRBV3-1 and J usage is TRBJ1-1; D is unresolved. The length of the CDR3 is 14 residues. Germline lookup yields CDR1 LGHDT and CDR2 YNNKEL (reference sequence). CDR3 nucleotides: TGTGCCAGCAACCAAGATATGGTGAACACTGAAGCTTTCTTT. Amino acid sequence: CASNQDMVNTEAFF.

The chain uses TRBV7-2 and TRBJ2-3, with D uncertain. Trimming removed 5 bases from V and 7 bases from J, with 16 bases in between. CDR1 is SGHTA and CDR2 is FQGNSA in the germline V gene. CDR3 size: 14 residues. CDR3 loop: CASSRITTANTQYF. CDR3 DNA: TGTGCCAGCAGCCGAATCACCACGGCTAATACGCAGTATTTT. The full variable domain, with the rest looked up from reference TRBV7-2 and TRBJ2-3, is GAGVSQSPSNKVTEKGKDVELRCDPISGHTALYWYRQSLGQGLEFLIYFQGNSAPDKSGLPSDRFSAERTGGSVSTLTIQRTQQEDSAVYLCASSRITTANTQYFGPGTRLTVL.

V usage is TRBV20-1 and J usage is TRBJ1-2; unclear D gene. The V and J ends lost 0 bases and 4 bases respectively, with 12 bases between them. Germline CDR1 is DFQATT and CDR2 is SNEGSKA (reference sequence). This CDR3 has 14 residues. CDR3 sequence reads: CSARDQQDGYGYTF. CDR3 in DNA: TGCAGTGCTAGAGATCAGCAGGACGGCTATGGCTACACCTTC.

This clonotype was seen ten or more times. The V gene is TRBV7-9, the J gene TRBJ1-2; tentatively, D is TRBD1 (5 bases). The CDR3 is 15 residues long. Trimming cost V 5 bases and J 2 bases, with 15 bases left between them. Germline lookup yields CDR1 SEHNR and CDR2 FQNEAQ (reference sequence). The CDR3, as DNA: TGTGCCAGCAGCCCGCCTTCACAGGAAAACTATGGCTACACCTTC. It codes for CASSPPSQENYGYTF.

This rearrangement joins TRBV24-1 to TRBJ2-1; 12 nucleotides match TRBD2. Germline trimming cut 3 bases from V and 7 bases from J; bases unmatched to any gene: 3. Looked up from germline, CDR1 is KGHDR and CDR2 is SFDVKD. There are 15 residues in the CDR3. This CDR3 is CATSDAGTSGNEQFF. The CDR3 DNA is TGTGCCACCAGTGATGCCGGGACTAGCGGGAATGAGCAGTTCTTC.

A note on this clonotype: The conserved phenylalanine or tryptophan is not found at the CDR3 terminus, so this likely reflects a read error. As DNA, the CDR3 is TGCAGTGCTAGAGGACTCGGGCAAGAGACCCAGTACGTC. Translated: CSARGLGQETQYV. The V gene is TRBV20-1, the J gene TRBJ2-5; unclear D gene. Germline values: CDR1 DFQATT, CDR2 SNEGSKA (reference sequence). The CDR3 runs to 13 residues. With 1 base removed from V and 2 bases from J, the gap between germline ends came to 8 bases.

This chain uses TRBV19 with TRBJ1-2, with D maybe TRBD1 (5 bases). V shed 3 bases and J shed 5 bases, with 22 bases lying between them. The CDR3 is 17 amino acids. CDR1 and CDR2 from the germline V gene are LNHDA and SQIVND (reference sequence). This chain's CDR3 is CASSIWGSPLGGYGYTF. The CDR3 DNA sequence: TGTGCCAGTAGTATCTGGGGCAGCCCCCTAGGAGGTTATGGCTACACCTTC.